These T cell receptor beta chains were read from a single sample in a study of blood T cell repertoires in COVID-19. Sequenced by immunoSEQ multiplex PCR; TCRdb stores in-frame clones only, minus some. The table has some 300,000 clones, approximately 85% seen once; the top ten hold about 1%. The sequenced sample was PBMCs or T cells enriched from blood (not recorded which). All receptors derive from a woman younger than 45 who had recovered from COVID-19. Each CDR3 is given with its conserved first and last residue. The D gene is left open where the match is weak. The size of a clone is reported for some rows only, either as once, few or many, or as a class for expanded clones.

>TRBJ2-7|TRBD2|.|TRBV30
CAWNLAGLAGISEQYF
TGTGCCTGGAATTTGGCTGGACTAGCGGGAATTAGCGAGCAGTACTTC
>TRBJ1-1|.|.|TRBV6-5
CASSYSLAGWYTEAFF
TGTGCCAGCAGTTACTCACTGGCGGGTTGGTACACTGAAGCTTTCTTT
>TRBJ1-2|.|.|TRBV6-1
CASSEARDMGYGYTF
TGTGCCAGCAGTGAAGCACGGGATATGGGCTATGGCTACACCTTC
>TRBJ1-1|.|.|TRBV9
CASSTQGNTEAFF
TGTGCCAGCAGCACACAGGGGAACACTGAAGCTTTCTTT
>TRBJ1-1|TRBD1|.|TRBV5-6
CASSLGQGARGDTEAFF
TGTGCCAGCAGCTTGGGACAGGGGGCAAGAGGTGACACTGAAGCTTTCTTT
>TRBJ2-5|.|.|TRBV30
CAWSVLSQETQYF
TGTGCCTGGAGTGTCCTTTCTCAAGAGACCCAGTACTTC
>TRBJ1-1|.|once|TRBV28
CASIMGRVDTEAFF
TGTGCCAGCATCATGGGCAGGGTAGACACTGAAGCTTTCTTT
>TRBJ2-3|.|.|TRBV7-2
CASSLSPGDTQYF
TGTGCCAGCAGCTTATCCCCAGGCGATACGCAGTATTTT
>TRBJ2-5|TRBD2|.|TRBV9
CASSDGPGLAWEGGETQYF
TGTGCCAGCAGCGACGGACCGGGACTAGCTTGGGAGGGAGGGGAGACCCAGTACTTC
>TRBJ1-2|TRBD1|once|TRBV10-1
CASRTPGTDRANYGYTF
TGCGCCAGCAGAACTCCCGGGACAGATAGAGCTAACTATGGCTACACCTTC
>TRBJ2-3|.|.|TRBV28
CASSVLVPDTQYF
TGTGCCAGCAGTGTACTAGTTCCAGATACGCAGTATTTT
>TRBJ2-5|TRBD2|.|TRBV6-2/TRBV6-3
CASNPHLTSRETQYF
TGTGCCAGCAACCCACACCTGACTAGCCGGGAGACCCAGTACTTC
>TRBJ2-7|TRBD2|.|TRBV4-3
CASSQDVPSGGTAYEQYF
TGCGCCAGCAGCCAAGATGTGCCTAGCGGGGGGACTGCCTACGAGCAGTACTTC
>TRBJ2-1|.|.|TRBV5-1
CASRGLFQLDNEQFF
TGCGCCAGCCGAGGACTCTTCCAATTGGACAATGAGCAGTTCTTC
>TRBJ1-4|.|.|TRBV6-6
CASSPGASELFF
TGTGCCAGCAGTCCGGGTGCATCTGAACTGTTTTTT
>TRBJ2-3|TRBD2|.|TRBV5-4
CASSYEHLAGGSTDTQYF
TGTGCCAGCAGCTATGAACACCTAGCGGGGGGGAGCACAGATACGCAGTATTTT
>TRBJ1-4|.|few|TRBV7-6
CASSLFSRAATREKLFF
TGTGCCAGCAGCTTATTTTCGAGAGCCGCAACTAGGGAAAAACTGTTTTTT
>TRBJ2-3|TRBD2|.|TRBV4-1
CASSQDLGRGVTDTQYF
TGCGCCAGCAGCCAAGATCTAGGGCGGGGGGTCACAGATACGCAGTATTTT
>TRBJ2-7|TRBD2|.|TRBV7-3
CASSTRTSGIGEQYF
TGTGCCAGCAGCACCAGGACTAGCGGGATCGGCGAGCAGTACTTC
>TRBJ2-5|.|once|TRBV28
CASSPPGIQETQYF
TGTGCCAGCAGCCCTCCCGGGATCCAAGAGACCCAGTACTTC
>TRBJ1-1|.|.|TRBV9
CASSVTPHTEAFF
TGTGCCAGCAGCGTAACTCCCCACACTGAAGCTTTCTTT
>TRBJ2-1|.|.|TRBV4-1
CASSQSRGASRYNEQFF
TGCGCCAGCAGCCAAAGCCGGGGGGCTAGTCGTTACAATGAGCAGTTCTTC
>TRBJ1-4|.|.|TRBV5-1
CASSVKPLEKLFF
TGCGCCAGCTCCGTCAAGCCCCTGGAAAAACTGTTTTTT
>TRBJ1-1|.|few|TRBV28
CASRQAGRSTEAFF
TGTGCCAGCAGACAGGCAGGTAGATCCACTGAAGCTTTCTTT
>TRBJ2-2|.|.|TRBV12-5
CASGLNVQFTGELFF
TGTGCTAGTGGTTTGAATGTCCAATTCACCGGGGAGCTGTTTTTT
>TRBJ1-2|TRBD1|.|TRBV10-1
CASSEEQGHGYTF
TGCGCCAGCAGTGAGGAACAGGGGCATGGCTACACCTTC
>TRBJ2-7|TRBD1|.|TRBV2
CASSESGTGSYEQYF
TGTGCCAGCAGCGAGTCCGGGACAGGGTCCTACGAGCAGTACTTC
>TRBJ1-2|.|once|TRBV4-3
CASSQVLWGEKDYGYTF
TGCGCCAGCAGCCAAGTACTCTGGGGGGAGAAGGACTATGGCTACACCTTC
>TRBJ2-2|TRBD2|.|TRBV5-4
CASRWDPSGGNSNTGELFF
TGTGCCAGCCGCTGGGATCCTAGCGGAGGCAATTCGAACACCGGGGAGCTGTTTTTT
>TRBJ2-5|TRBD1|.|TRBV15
CATSRGLGQGEETQYF
TGTGCCACCAGCAGAGGGCTTGGACAGGGAGAAGAGACCCAGTACTTC
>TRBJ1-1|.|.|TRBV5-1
CASSLGAGVTEAFF
TGCGCCAGCAGCTTGGGGGCAGGGGTCACTGAAGCTTTCTTT
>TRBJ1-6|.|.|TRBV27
CASSLFLRQGEGSPLHF
TGTGCCAGCAGTTTATTTCTCAGGCAGGGCGAAGGGTCACCCCTCCACTTT
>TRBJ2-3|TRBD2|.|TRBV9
CASSPTSGIPDTQYF
TGTGCCAGCAGCCCGACTAGCGGGATCCCAGATACGCAGTATTTT
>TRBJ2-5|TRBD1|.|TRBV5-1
CASSRQGNAGETQYF
TGCGCCAGCAGCCGACAGGGGAACGCGGGAGAGACCCAGTACTTC
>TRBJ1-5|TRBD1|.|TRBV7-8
CASSLGQGGQPQHF
TGTGCCAGCAGCTTAGGTCAGGGGGGCCAGCCCCAGCATTTT
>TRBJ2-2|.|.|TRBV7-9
CASSPEPRAGELFF
TGTGCCAGCAGCCCCGAACCCAGGGCCGGGGAGCTGTTTTTT
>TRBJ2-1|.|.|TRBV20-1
CSASRLAYNFEQFF
TGCAGTGCTAGTAGGCTAGCGTATAACTTTGAGCAGTTCTTC
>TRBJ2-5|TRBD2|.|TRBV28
CASSLVLAGGKETQYF
TGTGCCAGCAGTTTAGTTCTAGCGGGGGGGAAAGAGACCCAGTACTTC
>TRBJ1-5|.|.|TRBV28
CASSFYHSNQPQHF
TGTGCCAGCAGTTTCTACCATAGCAATCAGCCCCAGCATTTT
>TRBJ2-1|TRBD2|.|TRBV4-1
CASSPSGGANEQFF
TGCGCCAGCAGTCCTAGCGGGGGGGCAAATGAGCAGTTCTTC
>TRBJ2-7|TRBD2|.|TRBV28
CASSETSGYREQYF
TGTGCCAGCAGTGAGACTAGCGGATATCGCGAGCAGTACTTC
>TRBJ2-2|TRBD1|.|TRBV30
CAWSWDRLNTGELFF
TGTGCCTGGAGTTGGGACAGGTTGAACACCGGGGAGCTGTTTTTT
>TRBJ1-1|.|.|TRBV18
CASSPADYTEAFF
TGTGCCAGCTCACCAGCGGATTACACTGAAGCTTTCTTT
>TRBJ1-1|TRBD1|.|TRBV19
CASRTGQGEAFF
TGTGCCAGTAGGACGGGACAGGGTGAAGCTTTCTTT